This T cell receptor (beta chain) emerged from a study of cytomegalovirus exposure and HLA in healthy donors. Study summary: In an earlier analysis, 95 million to 140 million unique TCR beta sequences were found from some 200 million T cells.

With regard to this clone: Its antigen remains unidentified.

Primers: 60 Vbeta forward and 13 Jbeta reverse. Only in-frame clones appear in the TCRdb table, and some are missing; sequencing was by immunoSEQ multiplex PCR. This sample has around 240,000 clones, with roughly 82% found just once. Participants comprised healthy donors of bone marrow. General study findings and limits: A later analysis found most CMV-associated TCR beta chains apparently HLA-restricted. Further analysis was carried out later, and it showed several of the most significant clusters appearing linked to common viral pathogens.

Material for sequencing was PBMCs. The TCR originated in a woman aged 40 to 55 in good health and CMV-seropositive.

CDR3 bases: TGTGCCAGCTCACGGATGGAGGGGCTCTACGAGCAGTACTTC. As protein: CASSRMEGLYEQYF. V usage is TRBV18 and J usage is TRBJ2-7, with D possibly TRBD2 on 6 matching bases. This CDR3 spans 14 amino acids. V was pared by 4 bases and J by 3 bases, with 13 bases between. Germline V gene data show CDR1 as KGHSH and CDR2 as LQKENI.